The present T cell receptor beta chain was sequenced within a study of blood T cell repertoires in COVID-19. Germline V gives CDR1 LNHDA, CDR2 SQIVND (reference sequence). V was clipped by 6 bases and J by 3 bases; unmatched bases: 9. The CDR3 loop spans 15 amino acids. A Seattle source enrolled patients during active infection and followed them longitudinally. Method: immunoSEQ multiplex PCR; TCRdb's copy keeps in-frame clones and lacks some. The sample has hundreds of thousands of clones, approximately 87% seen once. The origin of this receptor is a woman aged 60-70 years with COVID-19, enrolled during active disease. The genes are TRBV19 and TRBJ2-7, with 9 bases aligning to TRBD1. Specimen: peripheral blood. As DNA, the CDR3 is TGTGCCAGTAGCCGGACCGGGACAGGGATCTACGAGCAGTACTTC. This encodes CASSRTGTGIYEQYF.